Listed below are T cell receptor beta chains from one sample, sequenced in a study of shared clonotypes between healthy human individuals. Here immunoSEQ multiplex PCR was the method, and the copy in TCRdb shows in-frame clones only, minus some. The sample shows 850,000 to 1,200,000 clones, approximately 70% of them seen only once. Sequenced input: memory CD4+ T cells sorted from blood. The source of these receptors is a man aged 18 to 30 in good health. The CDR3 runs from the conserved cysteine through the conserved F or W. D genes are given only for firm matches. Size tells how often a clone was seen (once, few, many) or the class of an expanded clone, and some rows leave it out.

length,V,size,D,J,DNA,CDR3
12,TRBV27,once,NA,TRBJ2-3,TGTGCCAGTTCCGGGAACACAGATACGCAGTATTTT,CASSGNTDTQYF
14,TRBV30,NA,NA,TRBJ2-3,TGTGCCTGGAGTGTACCAAGGCCCACAGATACGCAGTATTTT,CAWSVPRPTDTQYF
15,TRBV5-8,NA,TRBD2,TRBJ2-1,TGTGCCAGCAGCTTAAGGACTAGCGGGAGTAATGAGCAGTTCTTC,CASSLRTSGSNEQFF
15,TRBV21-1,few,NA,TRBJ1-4,TGTGCCAGCATTTCCATCTACAGGGAAAATGAAAAACTGTTTTTT,CASISIYRENEKLFF
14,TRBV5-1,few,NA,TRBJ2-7,TGCGCCAGCAGCTTGGAAAGGGCCTCCTACGAGCAGTACTTC,CASSLERASYEQYF
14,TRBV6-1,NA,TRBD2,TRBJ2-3,TGTGCCAGCAAGGGGACTAGCCAAGTAGATACGCAGTATTTT,CASKGTSQVDTQYF
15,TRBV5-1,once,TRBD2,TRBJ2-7,TGCGCCAGCAGCTTGACAGGGACTAGCGTGTACGAGCAGTACTTC,CASSLTGTSVYEQYF
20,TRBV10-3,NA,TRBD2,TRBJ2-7,TGTGCCATCAGTGGGGGGCAGGGCTCGACTAGCGGGAGATTCTCCTACGAGCAGTACTTC,CAISGGQGSTSGRFSYEQYF
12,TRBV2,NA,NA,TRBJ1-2,TGTGCCAGCAGCTTGGGTGTTCGGGGCTACACCTTC,CASSLGVRGYTF
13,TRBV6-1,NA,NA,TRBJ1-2,TGTGCCAGCAGTGGACGGGGCTTCTATGGCTACACCTTC,CASSGRGFYGYTF